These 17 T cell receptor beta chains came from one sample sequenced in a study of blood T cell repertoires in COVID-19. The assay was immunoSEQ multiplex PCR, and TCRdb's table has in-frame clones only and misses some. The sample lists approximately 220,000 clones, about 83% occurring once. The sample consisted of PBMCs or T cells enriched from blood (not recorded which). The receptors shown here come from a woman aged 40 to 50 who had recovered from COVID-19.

The CDR3 DNA follows: TGTGCCATCAGTGTGACCCGGGGGGAGACCCAGTACTTC. Translating gives CAISVTRGETQYF. The V call is TRBV10-3, the J call TRBJ2-5; the D gene is possibly TRBD2 (6 bases). Germline CDR1 ENHRY, CDR2 SYGVKD. The CDR3 runs 13 residues. Trimming stripped 4 bases from V and 5 bases from J, with 11 bases between.

The CDR3 loop reads CASSLLRASGRETQYF. For the CDR3, the DNA is TGTGCCAGCAGTTTATTAAGGGCTAGCGGGAGAGAGACCCAGTACTTC. The chain joins TRBV28 to TRBJ2-5; 10 bases match TRBD2. Germline V gives CDR1 MDHEN, CDR2 SYDVKM. V was clipped by 1 base and J by 4 bases; unmatched bases: 6. This CDR3 is 16 amino acids long.

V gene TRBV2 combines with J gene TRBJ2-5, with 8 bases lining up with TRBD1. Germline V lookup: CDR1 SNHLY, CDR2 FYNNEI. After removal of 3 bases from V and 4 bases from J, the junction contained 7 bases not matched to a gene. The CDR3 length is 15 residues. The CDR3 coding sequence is TGTGCCAGCAGTGACTTGGGACAGGTACGAGAGACCCAGTACTTC. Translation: CASSDLGQVRETQYF.

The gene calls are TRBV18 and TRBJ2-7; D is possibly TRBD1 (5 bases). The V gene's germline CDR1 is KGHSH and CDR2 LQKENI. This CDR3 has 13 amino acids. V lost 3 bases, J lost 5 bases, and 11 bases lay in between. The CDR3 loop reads CASSPTGRDEQYV. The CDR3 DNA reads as TGTGCCAGCTCACCCACCGGCAGGGACGAGCAGTACGTC.

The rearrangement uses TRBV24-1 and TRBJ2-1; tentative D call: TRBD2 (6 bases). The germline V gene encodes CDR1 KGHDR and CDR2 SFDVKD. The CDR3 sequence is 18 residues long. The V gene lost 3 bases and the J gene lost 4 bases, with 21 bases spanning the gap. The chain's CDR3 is CATSDQRGAGRGYNEQFF. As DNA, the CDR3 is TGTGCCACCAGTGATCAACGAGGGGCGGGACGGGGGTACAATGAGCAGTTCTTC.

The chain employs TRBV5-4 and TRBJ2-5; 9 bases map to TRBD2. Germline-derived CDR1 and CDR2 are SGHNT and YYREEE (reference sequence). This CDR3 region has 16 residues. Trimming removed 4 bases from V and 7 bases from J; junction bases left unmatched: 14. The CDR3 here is CASSRGEAGGPGTQYF. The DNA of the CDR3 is TGTGCCAGCAGCCGAGGAGAGGCGGGAGGGCCGGGGACCCAGTACTTC.

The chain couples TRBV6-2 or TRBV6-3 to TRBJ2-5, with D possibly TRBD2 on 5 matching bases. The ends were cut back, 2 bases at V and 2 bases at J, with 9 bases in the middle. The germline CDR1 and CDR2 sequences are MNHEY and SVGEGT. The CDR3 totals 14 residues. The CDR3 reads CASSYGGSQETQYF. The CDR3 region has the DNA TGTGCCAGCAGTTACGGCGGGTCTCAAGAGACCCAGTACTTC.

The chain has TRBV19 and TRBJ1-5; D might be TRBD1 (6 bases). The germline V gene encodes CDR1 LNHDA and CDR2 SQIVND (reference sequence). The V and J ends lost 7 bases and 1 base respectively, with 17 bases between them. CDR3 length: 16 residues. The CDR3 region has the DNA TGTGCCAGTATCCCCAATTCAGGGGAGAGCAATCAGCCCCAGCATTTT. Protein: CASIPNSGESNQPQHF.

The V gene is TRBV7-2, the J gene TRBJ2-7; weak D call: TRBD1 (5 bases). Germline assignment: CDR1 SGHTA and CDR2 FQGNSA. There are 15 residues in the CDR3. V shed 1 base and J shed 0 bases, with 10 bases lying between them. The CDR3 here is CASSLDRPSSYEQYF. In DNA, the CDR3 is TGTGCCAGCAGCTTAGACAGGCCGAGCTCCTACGAGCAGTACTTC.

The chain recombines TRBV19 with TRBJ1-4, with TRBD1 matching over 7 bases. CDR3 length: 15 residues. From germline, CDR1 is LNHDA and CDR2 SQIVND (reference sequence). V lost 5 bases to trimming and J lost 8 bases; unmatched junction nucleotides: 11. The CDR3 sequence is CASSPGGTAREKLFF. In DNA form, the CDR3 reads TGTGCCAGTAGTCCCGGTGGGACAGCAAGAGAAAAACTGTTTTTT.

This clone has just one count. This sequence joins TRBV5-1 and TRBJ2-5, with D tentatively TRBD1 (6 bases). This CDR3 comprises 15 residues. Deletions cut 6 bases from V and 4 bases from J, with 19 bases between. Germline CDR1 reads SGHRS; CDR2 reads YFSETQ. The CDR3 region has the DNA TGCGCCAGCACCGCTAGGGGGACCGAAGGAGAGACCCAGTACTTC. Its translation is CASTARGTEGETQYF.

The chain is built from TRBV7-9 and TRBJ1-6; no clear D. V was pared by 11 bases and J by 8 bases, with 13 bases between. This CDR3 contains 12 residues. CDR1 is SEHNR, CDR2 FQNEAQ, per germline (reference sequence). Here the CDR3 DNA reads TGTGCCGGGCAAAGTATTTATTCACCCCTCCACTTT. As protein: CAGQSIYSPLHF. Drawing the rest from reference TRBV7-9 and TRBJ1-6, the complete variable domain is DTGVSQNPRHKITKRGQNVTFRCDPISEHNRLYWYRQTLGQGPEFLTYFQNEAQLEKSRLLSDRFSAERPKGSFSTLEIQRTEQGDSAMYLCAGQSIYSPLHFGNGTRLTVT.

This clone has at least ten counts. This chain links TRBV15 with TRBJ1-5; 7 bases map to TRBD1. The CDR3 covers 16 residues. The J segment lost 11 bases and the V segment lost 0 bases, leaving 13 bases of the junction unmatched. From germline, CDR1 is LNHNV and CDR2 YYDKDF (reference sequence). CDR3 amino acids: CATSRDLEGAKGAQHF. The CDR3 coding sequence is TGTGCCACCAGCAGAGACCTCGAGGGGGCCAAAGGGGCCCAGCATTTT.

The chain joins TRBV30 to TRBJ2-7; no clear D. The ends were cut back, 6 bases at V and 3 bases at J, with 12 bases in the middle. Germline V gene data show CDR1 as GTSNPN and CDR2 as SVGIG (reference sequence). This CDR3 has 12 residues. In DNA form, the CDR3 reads TGTGCCTGTTCACCACCGGGCTACGAGCAGTACTTC. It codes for CACSPPGYEQYF.

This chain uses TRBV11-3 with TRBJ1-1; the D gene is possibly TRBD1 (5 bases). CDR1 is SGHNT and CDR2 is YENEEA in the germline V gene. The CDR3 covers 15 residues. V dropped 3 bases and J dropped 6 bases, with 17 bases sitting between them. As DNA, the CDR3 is TGTGCCAGCAGCTTGAATCAGGGTCCTCGACCTGAAGCTTTCTTT. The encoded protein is CASSLNQGPRPEAFF.

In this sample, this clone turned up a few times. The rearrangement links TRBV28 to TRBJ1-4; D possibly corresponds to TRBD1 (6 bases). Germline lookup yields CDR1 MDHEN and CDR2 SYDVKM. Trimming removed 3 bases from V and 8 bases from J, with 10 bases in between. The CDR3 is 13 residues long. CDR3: CASSLTGGEKLFF. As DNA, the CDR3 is TGTGCCAGCAGTTTGACAGGTGGAGAAAAACTGTTTTTT.

CDR3 DNA: TGTGCCACCGGCTCCTATGGCGGGTGGTACGAGCAGTACGTC. As protein: CATGSYGGWYEQYV. The chain is built from TRBV15 and TRBJ2-7; possibly TRBD2 for D (5 bases). Germline-derived CDR1 and CDR2 are LNHNV and YYDKDF (reference sequence). The CDR3 contains 14 residues. Deletions cut 8 bases from V and 4 bases from J, with 18 bases between.